The rows below give T cell receptor beta chains drawn from one sample of a study of blood T cell repertoires in COVID-19. The method was immunoSEQ multiplex PCR; TCRdb's version includes in-frame clones alone and lacks a portion of them. The sample has under 450,000 clones; 89% are singletons. The sample was peripheral blood. These receptors were obtained from a woman in her thirties or forties with COVID-19, enrolled during active disease. The CDR3 runs from the conserved cysteine through the conserved F or W. D genes are given only for firm matches. Size tells how often a clone was seen (once, few, many) or the class of an expanded clone, and some rows leave it out.

v_gene,j_gene,abundance,d_gene,CDR3nt,CDR3aa
TRBV28,TRBJ1-1,few,-,TGTGCCAGCACCCCTAAGAGCACTGAAGCTTTCTTT,CASTPKSTEAFF
TRBV6-5,TRBJ2-7,-,TRBD2,TGTGCCAGCAGTTACGAGGGGACTAGCGACTACGAGCAGTACTTC,CASSYEGTSDYEQYF
TRBV6-5,TRBJ2-1,-,TRBD2,TGTGCCAGCAGTTACTTGGGGGGGATCGGCAATGAGCAGTTCTTC,CASSYLGGIGNEQFF
TRBV6-2/TRBV6-3,TRBJ1-5,-,-,TGTGCCAGCAGCCCCGTTGGAGACGCAGTCATGGGAGCCCAGCATTTT,CASSPVGDAVMGAQHF
TRBV15,TRBJ2-7,-,TRBD1,TGTGCCACCAGCTCCCCCGGGACAGGGGATTACGAGCAGTACTTC,CATSSPGTGDYEQYF
TRBV7-3,TRBJ2-3,-,TRBD2,TGTGCCAGCAGCCCGGGGGGGCGAGGCACAGATACGCAGTATTTT,CASSPGGRGTDTQYF
TRBV7-7,TRBJ2-2,-,-,TGTGCTAGCAGCTCACTTTCCGGGCCAGGGGCCGGGGAGCTGTTTTTT,CASSSLSGPGAGELFF
TRBV7-8,TRBJ2-7,-,-,TGTGCCAGCAGCTTATTCAGGCAGGGTTCTTCCGAGCAGTACTTC,CASSLFRQGSSEQYF
TRBV3-1/TRBV3-2,TRBJ2-1,-,-,TGTGCCAGCAGCCCGCGACTCCCCTCCTACAATGAGCAGTTCTTC,CASSPRLPSYNEQFF
TRBV5-1,TRBJ2-5,-,TRBD2,TGCGCCAGCAGCTTACGATTTAGCGGGCTGATGGGTACCCAGTACTTC,CASSLRFSGLMGTQYF
TRBV24-1,TRBJ2-1,-,-,TGTGCCACCGCGCGGAGCACTGAGCAGTTCTTC,CATARSTEQFF
TRBV7-3,TRBJ2-3,-,TRBD2,TGTGCCAGCAGCCTAGCGGGGGGAACAGATACGCAGTATTTT,CASSLAGGTDTQYF
TRBV7-6,TRBJ2-1,-,-,TGTGCCAGCAGCTACCGGGACACGGAGCAGTTCTTC,CASSYRDTEQFF
TRBV6-5,TRBJ2-7,-,-,TGTGCCACGGGCAGGGGTTCCTACGAGCAGTACTTC,CATGRGSYEQYF
TRBV28,TRBJ1-2,-,-,TGTGCCAGCACGCAAACGAACCGAAGGAGCGCGGCAAGTGGCTACACCTTC,CASTQTNRRSAASGYTF
TRBV29-1,TRBJ1-1,-,TRBD1,TGCAGCGCATCCGCGGGACAGGGGAACACTGAAGCTTTCTTT,CSASAGQGNTEAFF
TRBV6-5,TRBJ2-7,-,-,TGTGCCAGCACCCAGGCACTCCCCTACGAGCAGTACTTC,CASTQALPYEQYF
TRBV2,TRBJ2-1,-,-,TGTGCCAGCAGATGGACAGATAGCTCCTACAATGAGCAGTTCTTC,CASRWTDSSYNEQFF
TRBV9,TRBJ2-5,-,-,TGTGCCAGCAGCGTAGCGGCAGGGGCAGCGGAGACCCAGTACTTC,CASSVAAGAAETQYF
TRBV2,TRBJ1-5,-,-,TGTGCCAGCAGTCTTGGACAGCTAGCTCAGCCCCAGCATTTT,CASSLGQLAQPQHF
TRBV28,TRBJ1-5,-,-,TGTGCCAGCAGTTTAGGAGGGGTCGGCAATCAGCCCCAGCATTTT,CASSLGGVGNQPQHF
TRBV7-2,TRBJ1-6,-,TRBD1,TGTGCCAGCAGCTCACGACAGGGGGCAAGGTCACCCCTCCACTTT,CASSSRQGARSPLHF
TRBV15,TRBJ1-2,-,TRBD1,TGTGCCACCAGCAGAACCGGGACAGGGGGCTATGGCTACACCTTC,CATSRTGTGGYGYTF
TRBV3-1/TRBV3-2,TRBJ1-1,-,-,TGTGCCAGCAGCCAAGTCGGGGGGGGGACTGAAGCTTTCTTT,CASSQVGGGTEAFF